This T cell receptor beta chain was obtained from a study of tumor-infiltrating lymphocytes in primary liver carcinoma. Study details: Men and women, 30 to 69 years of age, made up the patients. Study conclusions and caveats: Blood had a significantly lower top-250-clone fraction than tumors did (p = 0.039).

The length of the CDR3 is 13 residues. Germline V lookup: CDR1 SGHAT, CDR2 FQNNGV. Investigators took RNA and DNA out together from 20-30 mg of unsorted bulk tissue. All tumor samples contained more than 80% viable tumor cells. As regards this clonotype: The target antigen is unknown. One end of the junction does not line up with germline, which may come from a read error.

From approximately 0.5 ug of total RNA, TCR beta-specific cDNA was reverse-transcribed using a constant-region primer. Libraries of TCR beta came from three nested multiplex PCR rounds with slightly modified ARM-PCR. Running roughly 10 cycles apiece, the first two PCR rounds relied on TRBV1-TRBV30 forward primers together with a C-beta reverse primer. TCRdb re-called the multiplex PCR reads through MiXCR, storing one row per CDR3 protein. The sample has tens of thousands of distinct CDR3 sequences; 71% are singletons. Sequencing was carried out using liver tumor tissue from sampling region 4. The subset denotes: tumor region T4, right-lateral pole. The chain links TRBV11-2 to TRBJ1-3; TRBD1 might be the D (6 bases). The sequence came from a woman aged 55-70 years with primary liver carcinoma and hepatitis B virus infection. The CDR3 DNA follows: TGTGCCAGCAACTTCGATATTGGGGACACCATATATTTC. It is translated as CASNFDIGDTIYF.